This TCR beta chain was documented in a study of CD8+ T cells in alopecia areata. Study-wide context: Treated patients were given 5 to 10 mg oral tofacitinib twice daily.

RNA was isolated and reverse transcribed to cDNA, the sequencing template. Sequencing was performed with immunoSEQ multiplex PCR; in TCRdb, only in-frame clones are kept and a portion is missing. The table lists roughly 200,000 clones, about 55% of them singletons. As to treatment: oral pan-JAK inhibitor, 5-10 mg twice daily. It was from alopecia areata patients that lesional scalp punch biopsies and peripheral blood were collected. Germline V gives CDR1 SGHAT, CDR2 FQNNGV. V was shortened by 1 base and J by 4 bases, with 13 bases between the two germline ends. The CDR3 spans 15 residues. The sample was CD8+ T cells sorted from blood, taken at week 24, from a patient treated with tofacitinib. The chain joins TRBV11-2 to TRBJ1-2; D may be TRBD1 (6 bases). This receptor was obtained from a human donor with alopecia areata. The CDR3 DNA follows: TGTGCCAGCAGCTTAGGTGGGGGCTATGGCTATGGCTACACCTTC. This translates into CASSLGGGYGYGYTF.